The T cell receptor beta chain described here comes from a study of graft-versus-host responses after intestinal transplantation. Only in-frame clones appear in the TCRdb table, and some are missing; sequencing was by immunoSEQ multiplex PCR. The table shows about 83,000 clones, with 70% to 90% occurring only once. Worth noting for this clone: As yet, its antigen is unknown.

The germline gives CDR1 SGHNT, CDR2 YYREEE (reference sequence). There are 13 residues in the CDR3. V was pared by 0 bases and J by 4 bases, with 7 bases between. The chain carries TRBV5-4 and TRBJ1-1; D gene uncertain. The source of this sequence is a human donor who received an intestinal transplant. The starting material was unstimulated CD4+ T cells sorted from spleen or lymph node cells, obtained before intestinal transplant. The CDR3, as DNA: TGTGCCAGCAGCTTGGAGTTAGCCACTGAAGCTTTCTTT. Its translation is CASSLELATEAFF.